This T cell receptor beta chain was recovered during a study of blood T cell repertoires in COVID-19. Study-level information: COVID-19 samples, acute and convalescent, were from the United States, Italy and Spain.

The germline V and J ends were trimmed by 5 bases and 3 bases, with 14 bases remaining between them. Germline V gives CDR1 MDHEN, CDR2 SYDVKM. This CDR3 is 14 amino acids long. Original handling: Estimates of nucleated cell counts were drawn from the amplification of reference gene primers. This table comes from immunoSEQ multiplex PCR, and its TCRdb copy is limited to in-frame clones, with some not included. V and J calls and clone size follow that table, whereas D and trimming were derived from the DNA. The table lists about 140,000 clones, 75% to 85% of them singletons. This rearrangement joins TRBV28 to TRBJ2-7; no firm D call. Input material: peripheral blood. The receptor was isolated from a man in his forties or fifties with acute or convalescent COVID-19. The CDR3 DNA is TGTGCCAGCAGTCGACACTCGACCAGCTACGAGCAGTACTTC. This sequence encodes CASSRHSTSYEQYF.